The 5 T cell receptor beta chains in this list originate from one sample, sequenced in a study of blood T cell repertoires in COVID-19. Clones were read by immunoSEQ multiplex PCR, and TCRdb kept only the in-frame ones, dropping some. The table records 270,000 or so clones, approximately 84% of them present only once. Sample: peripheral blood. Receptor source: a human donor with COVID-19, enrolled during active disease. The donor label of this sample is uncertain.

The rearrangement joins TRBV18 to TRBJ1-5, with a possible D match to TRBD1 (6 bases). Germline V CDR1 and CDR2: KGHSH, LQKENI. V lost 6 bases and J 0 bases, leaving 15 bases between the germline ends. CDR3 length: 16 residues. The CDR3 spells CASSGQPHYSNQPQHF. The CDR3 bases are TGTGCCAGCTCTGGACAGCCTCATTATAGCAATCAGCCCCAGCATTTT.

In DNA, the CDR3 is TGCGCCAGCAGCACAGAACAGGGGGTGTCTAACTATGGCTACACCTTC. It codes for CASSTEQGVSNYGYTF. V gene TRBV5-1 combines with J gene TRBJ1-2; 8 bases are a match to TRBD1. The CDR3 length is 16 residues. CDR1 is SGHRS, CDR2 YFSETQ, per germline. V dropped 4 bases and J dropped 0; count of bases not matched to a gene: 8.

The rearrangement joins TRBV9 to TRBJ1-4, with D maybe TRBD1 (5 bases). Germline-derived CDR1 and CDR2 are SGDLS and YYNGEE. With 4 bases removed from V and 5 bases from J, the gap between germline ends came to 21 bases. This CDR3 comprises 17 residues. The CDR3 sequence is CASSLQPTGGINEKLFF. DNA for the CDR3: TGTGCCAGCAGCCTCCAACCGACCGGGGGGATCAATGAAAAACTGTTTTTT.

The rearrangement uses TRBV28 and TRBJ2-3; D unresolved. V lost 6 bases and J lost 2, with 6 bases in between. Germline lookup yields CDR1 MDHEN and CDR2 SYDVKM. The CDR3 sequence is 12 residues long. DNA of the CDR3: TGTGCCAGCAGCTCAGACACAGATACGCAGTATTTT. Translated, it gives CASSSDTDTQYF.

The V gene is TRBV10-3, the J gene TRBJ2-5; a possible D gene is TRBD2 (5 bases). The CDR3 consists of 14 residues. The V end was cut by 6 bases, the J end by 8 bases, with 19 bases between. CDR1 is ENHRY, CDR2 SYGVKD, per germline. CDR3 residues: CAISEPVGEGTQYF. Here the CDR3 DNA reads TGTGCCATCAGCGAACCGGTAGGCGAGGGAACCCAGTACTTC.